A selection of T cell receptor beta chains follows, all from one sample in a study of shared clonotypes between healthy human individuals. The protocol was immunoSEQ multiplex PCR, while the TCRdb copy is restricted to in-frame clones and leaves out a portion. This table holds approximately 2,000,000 clones, roughly 93% found once. Sequenced material: naive CD8+ T cells from PBMCs. These receptors came from a man aged 18-30 years in good health. Some clones in this sample may be carry-over from other donors' samples. CDR3s include the opening cysteine and the closing phenylalanine or tryptophan.

v_gene,j_gene,CDR3aa
TRBV11-2,TRBJ2-3,CASRERASGGSTDTQYF
TRBV7-6,TRBJ1-5,CASSLDSGAGNQPQHF
TRBV7-2,TRBJ2-7,CASSLAGTSAEYEQYF
TRBV7-9,TRBJ2-1,CASSSGRNEQFF
TRBV7-2,TRBJ2-1,CASSSRYWDGTYNEQFF
TRBV4-3,TRBJ1-4,CASSHPGTAPNEKLFF
TRBV10-3,TRBJ2-7,CAISESTRTTPGLAGFLTYEQYF
TRBV7-9,TRBJ2-1,CASSLESSGRGNEQFF
TRBV6-1,TRBJ2-1,CASRPSGNEQFF
TRBV7-9,TRBJ2-7,CASSYWARGVDEQYF
TRBV4-1,TRBJ1-2,CASSQEKAGDYGYTF
TRBV2,TRBJ2-1,CASRSGTGYNEQFF
TRBV27,TRBJ2-7,CASSPKAGGTYEQYF
TRBV7-9,TRBJ2-7,CASTHPPGQGGSAHEQYF
TRBV10-1,TRBJ1-2,CASSPGLMNYGYTF